This passage covers 16 T cell receptor beta chains from one sample sequenced in a study of T-cell reconstitution after alpha-beta-depleted transplantation in children. Construction of the TCRbeta library involved unique molecular identifiers. TCRdb independently ran MiXCR on the PCR reads; one entry per CDR3 protein. Among 500,000 to 750,000 distinct CDR3 sequences listed, 10% to 15% were seen once. This material consisted of PBMCs, mostly from graft donor cells, taken 360 days after TCRalphabeta/CD19-depleted stem cell transplant. All receptors derive from a male patient between 10 and 17 years old who had a stem cell transplant for acute myeloid leukemia, so the T cells may come from the graft donor.

This clonotype was detected only a few times. V usage is TRBV7-2 and J usage is TRBJ2-3; a weak D match, TRBD2 (6 bases). This CDR3 region has 14 residues. CDR1 is SGHTA, CDR2 FQGNSA, per germline. V lost 4 bases to trimming and J lost 6 bases, with 14 bases between them. The CDR3 loop reads CASSWYLASDTQYF. For the CDR3, the DNA is TGTGCCAGCAGCTGGTACCTAGCGTCGGATACGCAGTATTTT.

Ten or more counts support this clonotype. The chain joins TRBV18 to TRBJ2-7; possibly TRBD1 for D (6 bases). The CDR3 length is 14 residues. From germline, CDR1 is KGHSH and CDR2 LQKENI. V lost 8 bases and J 1 base, leaving 15 bases between the germline ends. The CDR3 DNA reads TGTGCCAGCAGCCCTTCTGGGACATCCTACGAGCAGTACTTC. Protein: CASSPSGTSYEQYF.

V is TRBV20-1 and J is TRBJ2-1; D unresolved. From germline, CDR1 is DFQATT and CDR2 SNEGSKA (reference sequence). The V and J ends lost 0 bases and 10 bases respectively, with 7 bases between them. The CDR3 contains 11 residues. The CDR3 DNA is TGCAGTGCTAGAGATGAGGTGGAGCAGTTCTTC. Residues: CSARDEVEQFF.

This clonotype came up a few times. The J gene is TRBJ1-6, the V gene TRBV28; TRBD1 agrees at 8 bases. V gave up 7 bases and J gave up 8 bases; unmatched junction bases: 4. CDR3 length: 13 amino acids. Looked up from germline, CDR1 is MDHEN and CDR2 is SYDVKM. CDR3 residues: CASIEQGDSPLHF. The CDR3 DNA reads as TGTGCCAGCATCGAACAGGGGGATTCACCCCTCCACTTT. Filled out from reference TRBV28 and TRBJ1-6, the complete variable domain reads DVKVTQSSRYLVKRTGEKVFLECVQDMDHENMFWYRQDPGLGLRLIYFSYDVKMKEKGDIPEGYSVSREKKERFSLILESASTNQTSMYLCASIEQGDSPLHFGNGTRLTVT.

The CDR3 reads CASSLGGLDGDEQFF. The CDR3 coding sequence is TGTGCCAGCAGCCTCGGCGGGCTAGATGGGGATGAGCAGTTCTTC. The chain has TRBV7-9 and TRBJ2-1, with D perhaps matching TRBD2 (5 bases). Trimming removed 5 bases at V and 8 bases at J, with 19 bases between. This CDR3 is built from 15 residues. In germline, CDR1 is SEHNR, CDR2 FQNEAQ (reference sequence).

This clonotype appeared a few times. V is TRBV15 and J is TRBJ2-7; 12 bases match TRBD2. The CDR3 covers 19 residues. Germline CDR1 LNHNV, CDR2 YYDKDF (reference sequence). Trimming at V came to 3 bases and at J to 3 bases, leaving 15 bases not matched to a gene. This chain's CDR3 is CATSRITGLAGWTGYEQYF. DNA of the CDR3: TGTGCCACCAGCAGGATTACCGGACTAGCGGGATGGACGGGCTACGAGCAGTACTTC.

The V call is TRBV15, the J call TRBJ2-7, with a tentative D call TRBD2 (6 bases). Trimming removed 5 bases from V and 4 bases from J, with 15 bases in between. There are 14 residues in the CDR3. The germline V gene encodes CDR1 LNHNV and CDR2 YYDKDF (reference sequence). The CDR3 spells CATSPPTSRYEQYF. The CDR3 bases are TGTGCCACCAGCCCCCCAACTAGCAGATACGAGCAGTACTTC.

This sequence joins TRBV9 and TRBJ2-7; 12 bases are shared with TRBD2. The V and J ends lost 2 bases and 5 bases, in that order; junction bases with no gene match: 2. Germline CDR1 SGDLS, CDR2 YYNGEE. This CDR3 region has 14 residues. The CDR3 sequence is CASSVGLAGHEQYF. The DNA of the CDR3 is TGTGCCAGCAGCGTCGGACTAGCGGGACACGAGCAGTACTTC.

This clonotype was seen a few times. This chain links TRBV11-2 with TRBJ2-5; 11 positions match TRBD2. This CDR3 contains 18 residues. CDR1 SGHAT and CDR2 FQNNGV come from the germline V gene. V shed 3 bases and J 3 bases; nucleotides not matched to a gene: 12. The CDR3 DNA reads TGTGCCAGCAGCTTCTTCTGGGTTAGCGGGAGGGCCAAAGAGACCCAGTACTTC. Encoded protein: CASSFFWVSGRAKETQYF.

This chain connects TRBV12-3 or TRBV12-4 to TRBJ2-5, with 7 bases lining up with TRBD1. This CDR3 has 13 amino acids. Trimming cost V 2 bases and J 5 bases; bases outside gene matches: 2. CDR3 sequence: CASSLTGAETQYF. The CDR3 DNA reads as TGTGCCAGCAGTTTAACAGGGGCGGAGACCCAGTACTTC.

The sample holds many counts of this clonotype. This rearrangement joins TRBV29-1 to TRBJ2-7, with TRBD2 matching over 8 bases. Germline V gene data show CDR1 as SQVTM and CDR2 as ANQGSEA. After removal of 2 bases from V and 0 bases from J, the junction contained 3 bases not matched to a gene. The CDR3 extends over 14 amino acids. CDR3 amino acids: CSVERSGSSYEQYF. DNA for the CDR3: TGCAGCGTTGAAAGGAGCGGGAGCTCCTACGAGCAGTACTTC.

The rearrangement joins TRBV7-2 to TRBJ2-2, with 7 bases identical to TRBD2. V was pared by 1 base and J by 2 bases, with 4 bases of the junction left unmatched. The CDR3 contains 16 residues. Germline CDR1 reads SGHTA; CDR2 reads FQGNSA. This CDR3 reads CASSLVGGSNTGELFF. The CDR3 nucleotides are TGTGCCAGCAGCTTAGTAGGCGGGAGTAACACCGGGGAGCTGTTTTTT.

This chain uses TRBV29-1 with TRBJ1-1; possibly TRBD1 for D (6 bases). The CDR3 runs to 12 residues. V lost 4 bases to trimming and J lost 6 bases, with 12 bases between them. CDR1 and CDR2 (germline): SQVTM, ANQGSEA. The CDR3 sequence is CSVAIRGAEAFF. In DNA form, the CDR3 reads TGCAGCGTTGCGATCAGGGGAGCTGAAGCTTTCTTT.

This clonotype was counted only a few times. V gene TRBV4-2 combines with J gene TRBJ1-1; D is unresolved. The CDR3 consists of 14 residues. Germline CDR1 LGHNA, CDR2 YNFKEQ. The V end lost 3 bases, the J end lost 1 base, and 9 bases lay between the germline ends. CDR3 nucleotides: TGTGCCAGCAGCCAGCGGACGGGGAACACTGAAGCTTTCTTT. Protein product: CASSQRTGNTEAFF.

The chain has TRBV19 and TRBJ2-2, with 8 nucleotides matching TRBD1. With 4 bases clipped from V and 2 bases from J, the junction kept 15 bases outside the gene matches. Looked up from germline, CDR1 is LNHDA and CDR2 is SQIVND (reference sequence). The CDR3 contains 19 residues. CDR3 coding DNA: TGTGCCAGTAGTAATCCGGACAGGGCTTCACTTTTAAACACCGGGGAGCTGTTTTTT. Encoded protein: CASSNPDRASLLNTGELFF.

This clonotype was counted only a few times. V gene TRBV15 combines with J gene TRBJ2-7; TRBD2 matches 12 bases. CDR1 is LNHNV, CDR2 YYDKDF, per germline (reference sequence). The CDR3 spans 17 residues. The junction had 6 bases not matched to a gene; V was cut back by 0 bases and J by 3 bases. CDR3: CATSRDDRLAGVYEQYF. The CDR3 DNA follows: TGTGCCACCAGCAGAGATGACCGACTAGCGGGAGTCTACGAGCAGTACTTC.